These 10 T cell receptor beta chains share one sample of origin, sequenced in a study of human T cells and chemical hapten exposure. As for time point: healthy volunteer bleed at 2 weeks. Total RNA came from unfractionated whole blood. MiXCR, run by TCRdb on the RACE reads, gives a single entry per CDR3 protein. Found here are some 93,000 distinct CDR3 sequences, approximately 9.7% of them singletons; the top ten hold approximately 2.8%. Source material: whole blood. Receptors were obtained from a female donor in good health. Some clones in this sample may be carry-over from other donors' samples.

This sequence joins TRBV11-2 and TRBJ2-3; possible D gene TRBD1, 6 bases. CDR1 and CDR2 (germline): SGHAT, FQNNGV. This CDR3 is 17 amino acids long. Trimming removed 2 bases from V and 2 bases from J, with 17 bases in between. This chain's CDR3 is CASSLRSSGVPTDTQYF. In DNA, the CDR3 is TGTGCCAGCAGCTTAAGGAGCTCAGGGGTACCCACAGATACGCAGTATTTT.

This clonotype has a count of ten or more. In DNA form, the CDR3 reads TGTGCCAGCAGTTTAGGGACCTATGGTTCACCCCTCCACTTT. Protein: CASSLGTYGSPLHF. The chain links TRBV28 to TRBJ1-6; weak D call: TRBD1 (5 bases). CDR3 length equals 14 residues. Germline V lookup: CDR1 MDHEN, CDR2 SYDVKM. The ends were cut back, 2 bases at V and 9 bases at J, with 11 bases in the middle.

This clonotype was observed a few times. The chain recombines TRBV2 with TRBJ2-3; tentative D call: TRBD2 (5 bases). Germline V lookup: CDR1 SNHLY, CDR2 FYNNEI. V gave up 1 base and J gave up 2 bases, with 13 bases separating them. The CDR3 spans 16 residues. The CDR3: CASSEGVSVDTDTQYF. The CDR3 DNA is TGTGCCAGCAGTGAAGGGGTTAGCGTGGACACAGATACGCAGTATTTT.

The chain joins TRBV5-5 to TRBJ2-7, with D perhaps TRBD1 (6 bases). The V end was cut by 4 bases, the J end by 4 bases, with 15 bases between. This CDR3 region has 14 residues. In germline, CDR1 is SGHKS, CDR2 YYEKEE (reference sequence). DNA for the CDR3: TGTGCCAGCAGCCCTCCGGACAGAATATACGAGCAGTACTTC. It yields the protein CASSPPDRIYEQYF.

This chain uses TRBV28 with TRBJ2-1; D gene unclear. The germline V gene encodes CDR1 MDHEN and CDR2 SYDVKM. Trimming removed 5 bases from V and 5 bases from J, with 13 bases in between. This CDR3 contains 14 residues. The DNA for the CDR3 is TGTGCCAGCAGTCCAAACACGAAAGACAATGAGCAGTTCTTC. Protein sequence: CASSPNTKDNEQFF.

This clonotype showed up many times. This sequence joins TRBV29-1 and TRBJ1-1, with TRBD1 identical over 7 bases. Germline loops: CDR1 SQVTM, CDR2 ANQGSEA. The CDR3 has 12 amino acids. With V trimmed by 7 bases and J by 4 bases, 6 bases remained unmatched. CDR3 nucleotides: TGCAGCGCCGACAGGGACCTCACTGAAGCTTTCTTT. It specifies CSADRDLTEAFF.

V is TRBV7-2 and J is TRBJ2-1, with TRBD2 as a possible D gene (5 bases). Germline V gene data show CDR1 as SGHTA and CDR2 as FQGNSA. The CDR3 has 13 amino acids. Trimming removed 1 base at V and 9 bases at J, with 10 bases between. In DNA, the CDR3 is TGTGCCAGCAGCTTAGTAGCGTTTGCTGAGCAGTTCTTC. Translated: CASSLVAFAEQFF.

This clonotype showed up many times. The CDR3 DNA is TGCAGTGCTAGAGATACGGCTAGCGGGAGCCCAGATACGCAGTATTTT. Protein product: CSARDTASGSPDTQYF. The gene calls are TRBV20-1 and TRBJ2-3; 10 bases fit TRBD2. This CDR3 has 16 residues. J was trimmed by 4 bases and V by 0 bases; bases with no gene match: 7. Germline CDR1 DFQATT, CDR2 SNEGSKA (reference sequence).

CDR3 region: CASSFRRLNTEAFF. The CDR3 nucleotides are TGTGCCAGCAGTTTTCGCAGGTTGAACACTGAAGCTTTCTTT. The V call is TRBV6-2 or TRBV6-3, the J call TRBJ1-1; D remains ambiguous. The germline CDR1 and CDR2 sequences are MNHEY and SVGEGT. V gave up 4 bases and J gave up 0 bases, with 9 bases separating them. This CDR3 has 14 amino acids.

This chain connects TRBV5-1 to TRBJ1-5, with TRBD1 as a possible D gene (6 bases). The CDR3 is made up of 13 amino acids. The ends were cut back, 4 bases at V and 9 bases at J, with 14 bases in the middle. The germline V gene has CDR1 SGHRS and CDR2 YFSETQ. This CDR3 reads CASSPTGHGPQHF. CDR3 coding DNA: TGCGCCAGCAGCCCGACAGGTCATGGGCCCCAGCATTTT.